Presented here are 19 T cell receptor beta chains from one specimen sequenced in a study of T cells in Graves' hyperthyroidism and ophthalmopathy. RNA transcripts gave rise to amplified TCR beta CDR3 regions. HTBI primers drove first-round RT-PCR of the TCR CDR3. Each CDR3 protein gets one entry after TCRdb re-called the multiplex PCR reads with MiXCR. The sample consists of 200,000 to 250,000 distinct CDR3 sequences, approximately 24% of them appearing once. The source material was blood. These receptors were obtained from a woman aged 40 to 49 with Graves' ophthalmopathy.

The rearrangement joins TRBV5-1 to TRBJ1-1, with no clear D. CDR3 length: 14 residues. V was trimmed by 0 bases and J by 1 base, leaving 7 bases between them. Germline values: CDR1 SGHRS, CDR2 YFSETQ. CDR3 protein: CASSLEFANTEAFF. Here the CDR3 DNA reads TGCGCCAGCAGCTTGGAATTCGCGAACACTGAAGCTTTCTTT.

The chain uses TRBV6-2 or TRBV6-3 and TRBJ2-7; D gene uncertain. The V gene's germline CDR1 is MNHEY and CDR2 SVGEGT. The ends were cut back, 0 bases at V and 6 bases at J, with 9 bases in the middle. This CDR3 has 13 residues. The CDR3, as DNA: TGTGCCAGCAGTTACTCGAGCAGATCCGAGCAGTACTTC. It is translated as CASSYSSRSEQYF.

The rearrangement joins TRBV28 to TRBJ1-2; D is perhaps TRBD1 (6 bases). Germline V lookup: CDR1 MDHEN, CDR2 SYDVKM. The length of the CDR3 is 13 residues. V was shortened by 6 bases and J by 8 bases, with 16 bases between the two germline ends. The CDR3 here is CASSYGTNKGYTF. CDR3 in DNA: TGTGCCAGCAGCTATGGGACAAACAAGGGCTACACCTTC.

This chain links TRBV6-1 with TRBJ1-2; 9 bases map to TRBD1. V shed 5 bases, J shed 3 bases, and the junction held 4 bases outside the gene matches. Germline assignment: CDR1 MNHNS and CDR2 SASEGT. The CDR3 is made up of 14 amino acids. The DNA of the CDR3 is TGTGCCAGCAGTCCTCGGACAGGGGACTATGGCTACACCTTC. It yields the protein CASSPRTGDYGYTF.

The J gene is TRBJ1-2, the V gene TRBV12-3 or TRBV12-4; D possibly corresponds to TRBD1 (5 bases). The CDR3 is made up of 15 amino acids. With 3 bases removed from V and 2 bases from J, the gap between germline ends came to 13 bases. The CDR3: CASSLMTASNYGYTF. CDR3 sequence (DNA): TGTGCCAGCAGTTTGATGACAGCGTCAAACTATGGCTACACCTTC.

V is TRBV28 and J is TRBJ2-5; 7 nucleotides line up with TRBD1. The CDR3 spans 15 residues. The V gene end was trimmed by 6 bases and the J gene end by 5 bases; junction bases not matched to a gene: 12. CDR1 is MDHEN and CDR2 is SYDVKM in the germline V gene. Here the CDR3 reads CASRPQTGRAETQYF. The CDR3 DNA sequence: TGTGCCAGCAGACCCCAGACAGGGCGGGCGGAGACCCAGTACTTC.

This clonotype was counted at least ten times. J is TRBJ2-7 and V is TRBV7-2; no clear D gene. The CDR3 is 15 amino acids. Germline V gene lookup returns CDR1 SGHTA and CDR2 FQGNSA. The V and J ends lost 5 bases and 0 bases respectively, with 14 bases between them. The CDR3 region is CASSPWTASSYEQYF. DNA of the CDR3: TGTGCCAGCAGCCCCTGGACCGCCAGCTCCTACGAGCAGTACTTC.

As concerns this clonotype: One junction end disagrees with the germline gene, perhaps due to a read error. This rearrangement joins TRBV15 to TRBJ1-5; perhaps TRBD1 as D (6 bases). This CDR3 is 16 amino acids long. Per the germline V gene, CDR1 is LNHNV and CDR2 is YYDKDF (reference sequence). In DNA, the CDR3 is TGTGCCACCAGCAGAGATTTTCGGGGGGGCAACCAGCCCCAGCATTTT. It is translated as CATSRDFRGGNQPQHF.

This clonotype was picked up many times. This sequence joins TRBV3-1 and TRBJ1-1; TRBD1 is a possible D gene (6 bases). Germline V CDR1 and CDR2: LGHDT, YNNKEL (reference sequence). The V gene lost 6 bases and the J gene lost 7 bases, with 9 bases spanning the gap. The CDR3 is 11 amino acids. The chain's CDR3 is CASRQGREAFF. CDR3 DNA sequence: TGTGCCAGCAGACAGGGACGTGAAGCTTTCTTT.

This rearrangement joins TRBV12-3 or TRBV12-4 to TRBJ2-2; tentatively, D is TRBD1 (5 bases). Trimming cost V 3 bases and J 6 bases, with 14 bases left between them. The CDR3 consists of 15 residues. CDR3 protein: CASSFVQGGAGELFF. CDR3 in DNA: TGTGCCAGCAGTTTTGTGCAGGGCGGCGCCGGGGAGCTGTTTTTT.

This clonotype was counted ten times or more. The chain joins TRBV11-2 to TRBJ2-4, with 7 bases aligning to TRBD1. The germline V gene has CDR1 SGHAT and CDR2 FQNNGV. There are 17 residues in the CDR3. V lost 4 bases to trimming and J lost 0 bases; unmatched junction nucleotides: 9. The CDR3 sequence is CASSSPTGILAKNIQYF. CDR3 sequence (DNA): TGTGCCAGCAGCTCCCCGACAGGGATTCTAGCCAAAAACATTCAGTACTTC.

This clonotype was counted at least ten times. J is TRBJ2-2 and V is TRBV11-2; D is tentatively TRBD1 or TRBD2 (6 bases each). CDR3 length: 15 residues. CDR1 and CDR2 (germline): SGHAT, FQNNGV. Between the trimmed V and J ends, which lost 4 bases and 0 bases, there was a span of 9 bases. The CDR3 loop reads CASSWGAANTGELFF. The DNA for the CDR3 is TGTGCCAGCAGCTGGGGGGCAGCGAACACCGGGGAGCTGTTTTTT.

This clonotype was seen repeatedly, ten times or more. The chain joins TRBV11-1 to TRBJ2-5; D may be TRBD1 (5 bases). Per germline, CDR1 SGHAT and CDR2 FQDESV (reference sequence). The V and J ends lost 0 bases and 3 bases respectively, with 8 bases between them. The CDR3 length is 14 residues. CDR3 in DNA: TGTGCCAGCAGCTTAGCGGAAGGGGAAGAGACCCAGTACTTC. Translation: CASSLAEGEETQYF.

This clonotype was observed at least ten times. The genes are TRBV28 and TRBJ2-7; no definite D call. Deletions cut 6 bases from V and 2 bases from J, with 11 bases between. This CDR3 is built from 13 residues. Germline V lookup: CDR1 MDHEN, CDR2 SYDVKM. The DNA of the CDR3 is TGTGCCAGCAGATATACAAAAACCTACGAGCAGTACTTC. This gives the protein CASRYTKTYEQYF.

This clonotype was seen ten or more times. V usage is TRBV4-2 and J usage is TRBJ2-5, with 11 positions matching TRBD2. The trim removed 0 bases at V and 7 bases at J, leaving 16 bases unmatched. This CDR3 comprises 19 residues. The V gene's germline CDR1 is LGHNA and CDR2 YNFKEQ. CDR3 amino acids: CASSQDKSRPGLAERTQYF. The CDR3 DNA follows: TGTGCCAGCAGCCAAGATAAATCCCGACCGGGACTAGCGGAGAGGACCCAGTACTTC.

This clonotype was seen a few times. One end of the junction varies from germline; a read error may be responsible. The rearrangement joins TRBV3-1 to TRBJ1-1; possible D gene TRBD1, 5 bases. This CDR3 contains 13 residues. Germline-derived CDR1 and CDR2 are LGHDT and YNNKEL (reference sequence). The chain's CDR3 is CASRAGKNTEASF. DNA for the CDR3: TGTGCCAGCAGGGCAGGGAAGAACACTGAAGCTTCCTTT.

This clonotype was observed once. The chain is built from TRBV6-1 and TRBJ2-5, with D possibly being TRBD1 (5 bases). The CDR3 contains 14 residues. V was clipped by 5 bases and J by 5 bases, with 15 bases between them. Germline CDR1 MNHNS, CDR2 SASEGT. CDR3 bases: TGTGCCAGCAGTCGGACACAAAAGAGGGAGACCCAGTACTTC. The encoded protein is CASSRTQKRETQYF.

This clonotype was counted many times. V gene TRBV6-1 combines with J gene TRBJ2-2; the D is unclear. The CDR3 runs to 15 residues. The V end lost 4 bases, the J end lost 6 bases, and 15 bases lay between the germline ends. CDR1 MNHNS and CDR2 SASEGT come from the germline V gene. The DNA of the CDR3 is TGTGCCAGCAGTGCTACTACAGTGGGCGCCGGGGAGCTGTTTTTT. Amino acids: CASSATTVGAGELFF.

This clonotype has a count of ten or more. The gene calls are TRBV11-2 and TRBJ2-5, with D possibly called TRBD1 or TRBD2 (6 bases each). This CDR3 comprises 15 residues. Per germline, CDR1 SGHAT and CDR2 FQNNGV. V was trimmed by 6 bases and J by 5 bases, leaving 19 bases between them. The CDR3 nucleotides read TGTGCCAGCAGTCCTTCGGGGGCTAGGGTCGAGACCCAGTACTTC. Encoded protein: CASSPSGARVETQYF.